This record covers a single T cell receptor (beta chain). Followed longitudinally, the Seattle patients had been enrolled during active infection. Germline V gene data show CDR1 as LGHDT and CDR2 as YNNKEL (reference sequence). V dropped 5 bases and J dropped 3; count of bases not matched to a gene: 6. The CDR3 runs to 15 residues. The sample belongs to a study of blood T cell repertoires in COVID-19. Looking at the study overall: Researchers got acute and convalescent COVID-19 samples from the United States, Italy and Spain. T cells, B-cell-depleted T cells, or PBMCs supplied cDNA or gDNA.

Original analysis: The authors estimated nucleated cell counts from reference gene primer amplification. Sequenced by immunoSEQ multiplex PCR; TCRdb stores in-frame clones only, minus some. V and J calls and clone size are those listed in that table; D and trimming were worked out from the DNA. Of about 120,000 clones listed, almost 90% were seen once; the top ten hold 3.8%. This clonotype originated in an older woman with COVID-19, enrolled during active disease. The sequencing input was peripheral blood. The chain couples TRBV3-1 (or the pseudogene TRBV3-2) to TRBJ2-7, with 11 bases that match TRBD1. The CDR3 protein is CASSGGQGVNYEQYF. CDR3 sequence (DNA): TGTGCCAGCAGCGGGGGACAGGGGGTGAACTACGAGCAGTACTTC.